The clone carrying this TCR beta chain has just one count. CDR1 is SNHLY and CDR2 is FYNNEI in the germline V gene. V lost 6 bases to trimming and J lost 10 bases; unmatched junction nucleotides: 12. This CDR3 comprises 14 residues. This specimen comes from a study of cytomegalovirus exposure and HLA in healthy donors. About the research overall: Within the Caucasian-associated ancestry cluster were approximately 77% of the approximately 370 genotyped donors.

PCR employed 60 Vbeta and 13 Jbeta primers. Assay: immunoSEQ multiplex PCR; the TCRdb copy retains only in-frame clones and omits some. The data show around 98,000 clones, about three quarters seen once. The sequence came from a human donor in good health. The chain uses TRBV2 and TRBJ1-1; 9 bases are shared with TRBD1. Sequenced material: PBMCs. The CDR3, as DNA: TGTGCCAGCAGGGCAGGGGGACAGGGTAGGAGAGCTTTCTTT. This sequence encodes CASRAGGQGRRAFF. The full variable domain, completed using reference TRBV2 and TRBJ1-1, is EPEVTQTPSHQVTQMGQEVILRCVPISNHLYFYWYRQILGQKVEFLVSFYNNEISEKSEIFDDQFSVERPDGSNFTLKIRSTKLEDSAMYFCASRAGGQGRRAFFGQGTRLTVV.